The T cell receptor beta chain under discussion was sequenced for a study of blood T cell repertoires in COVID-19 (dated by TCRdb to the early 2020s). Study-wide context: The collaborator samples originated in the United States, Italy and Spain and spanned the acute and convalescent phases of COVID-19. The prospective study material was composed of cDNA or gDNA derived from T cells, B-cell-depleted T cells, or PBMCs. Subjects who had been exposed to COVID-19, were actively infected with it, or had recovered from it provided the deeply sampled blood TCRbeta repertoires that made up the dataset. The repertoires were made available in a free public database intended to serve as a resource for research on the immune response to SARS-CoV-2. The samples were drawn from the first 160 participants of the ongoing ImmuneRACE study and from roughly 1,300 subjects provided by 6 global collaborators. Sample metadata almost always included a de-identified subject ID, COVID-19 status, age in years and sex. Where available, HLA class I and class II types were taken from metadata supplied by the sample provider and were not determined by assay-based typing.

The investigation overall reported the following: The quantity of clinical and demographic metadata differed by source and by participant and was supplied without curation.

Each collaborating institution followed its own protocols to collect whole blood in K2EDTA tubes. For TCRbeta analysis, collaborator samples were shipped as frozen whole blood, as isolated PBMCs, or as DNA extracted from either sample type. The CDR3 runs 15 amino acids, cysteine and phenylalanine included. Only CDR3 DNA remains: 45 bases, in frame from the first base. CDR1 and CDR2, per the germline V gene, are SGHRS and YFSETQ. V and J are trimmed by 7 bases and 7 bases, and the gene matches miss 12 bases of the junction. The immunoSEQ Assay, a bias-controlled multiplex PCR, was used to amplify TCRbeta CDR3 regions from genomic DNA. In the paper's pipeline: Within the assay, amplification of reference gene primers was used to estimate how many nucleated cells each sample contained. Sequence reads were collapsed and filtered to measure the absolute abundance of every unique TCRbeta CDR3 rearrangement. For each sample, productive Simpson clonality was calculated as the square root of Simpson's diversity index over productive rearrangements. Imported from immuneACCESS, the table was reduced by TCRdb to in-frame sequences with V and J called. These copies leave out some clones; in studies compared against another copy, an unresolved V gene accounts for under half, and the cause of the remainder is not known. For V, J and clone size, that table is used; D and trimming come from the DNA. This sample holds 150,000 to 200,000 clones; around 81% were observed only once. The ten largest clones capture 11% of the sample.

This clone was seen only a few times. This clone's antigen is unknown. Within one base of it there is no much larger clone, and no base qualities were kept. This sequence uses TRBV5-1 and TRBJ1-4; 8 central bases correspond to TRBD1. Sequencing used peripheral blood. The sequence was collected from a man between 60 and 70 years old with active or convalescent COVID-19. The DNA sequence is TGCGCCAGCCGACCACAGGGGGAGAGGAGTGAAAAACTGTTTTTT. Its protein is CASRPQGERSEKLFF.